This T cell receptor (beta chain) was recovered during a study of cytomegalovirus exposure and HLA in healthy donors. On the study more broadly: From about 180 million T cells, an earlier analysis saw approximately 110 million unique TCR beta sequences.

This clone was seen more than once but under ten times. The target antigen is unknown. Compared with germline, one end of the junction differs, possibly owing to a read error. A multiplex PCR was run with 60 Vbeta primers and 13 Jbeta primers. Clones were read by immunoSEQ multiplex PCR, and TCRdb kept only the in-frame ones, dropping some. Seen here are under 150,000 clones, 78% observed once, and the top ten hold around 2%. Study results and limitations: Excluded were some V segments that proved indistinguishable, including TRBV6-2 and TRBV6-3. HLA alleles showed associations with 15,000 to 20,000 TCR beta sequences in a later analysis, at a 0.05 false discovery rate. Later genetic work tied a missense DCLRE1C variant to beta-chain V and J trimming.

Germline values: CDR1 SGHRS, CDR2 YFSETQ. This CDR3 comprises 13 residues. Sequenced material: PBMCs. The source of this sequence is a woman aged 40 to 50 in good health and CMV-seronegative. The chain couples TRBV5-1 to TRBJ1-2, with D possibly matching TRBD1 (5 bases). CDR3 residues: CASSARASYGYTF. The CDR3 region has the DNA TGTGCCAGCAGCGCCAGGGCCTCCTATGGCTACACCTTC. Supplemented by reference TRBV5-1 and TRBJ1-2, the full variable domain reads KAGVTQTPRYLIKTRGQQVTLSCSPISGHRSVSWYQQTPGQGLQFLFEYFSETQRNKGNFPGRFSGRQFSNSRSEMNVSTLELGDSALYLCASSARASYGYTFGSGTRLTVV.